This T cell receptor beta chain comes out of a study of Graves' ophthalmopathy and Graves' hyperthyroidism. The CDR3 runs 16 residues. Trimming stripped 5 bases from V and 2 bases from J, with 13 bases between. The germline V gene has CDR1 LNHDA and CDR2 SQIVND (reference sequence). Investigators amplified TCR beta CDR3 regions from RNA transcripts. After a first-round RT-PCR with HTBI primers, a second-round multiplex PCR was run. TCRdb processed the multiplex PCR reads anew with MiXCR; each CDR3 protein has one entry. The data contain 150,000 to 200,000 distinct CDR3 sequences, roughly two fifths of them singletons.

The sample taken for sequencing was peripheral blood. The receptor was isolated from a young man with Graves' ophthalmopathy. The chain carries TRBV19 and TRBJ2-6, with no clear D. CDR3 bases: TGTGCCAGTAGTTACCTTGTCCTGGCTGGGGCCAACGTCCTGACTTTC. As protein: CASSYLVLAGANVLTF.